Shown below are 15 T cell receptor beta chains from a single sample sequenced in a study of T-cell memory formation after mild COVID-19. TCRdb reprocessed the 5' RACE reads with MiXCR, giving one entry per CDR3 protein. There are about 4,300 distinct CDR3 sequences in the sample; about 15% occur only once, and about 2% lies in the top ten. The specimen sequenced was PBMCs or a T cell subset sorted from them (not recorded which). These receptors were collected from an adult who had mild COVID-19 (a few samples of this study predate the infection). Cell type and time point are not known.

The chain is built from TRBV4-1 and TRBJ2-2, with D possibly TRBD2 on 6 matching bases. The CDR3 contains 16 residues. The germline V gene encodes CDR1 MGHRA and CDR2 YSYEKL. Deletions cut 2 bases from V and 6 bases from J, with 16 bases between. The CDR3 reads CASSQLGSPGAGELFF. CDR3 sequence (DNA): TGCGCCAGCAGCCAACTCGGGAGCCCGGGGGCCGGGGAGCTGTTTTTT.

This clonotype is labeled as medium-sized. V usage is TRBV4-1 and J usage is TRBJ2-1; D not certain. Germline assignment: CDR1 MGHRA and CDR2 YSYEKL. Trimming stripped 0 bases from V and 8 bases from J, with 11 bases between. CDR3 length equals 14 residues. DNA for the CDR3: TGCGCCAGCAGCCAAGAGGACCTAGGTGATGAGCAGTTCTTC. It specifies CASSQEDLGDEQFF.

This chain links TRBV5-1 with TRBJ2-3, with TRBD2 matching 8 bases. The germline CDR1 and CDR2 sequences are SGHRS and YFSETQ. The CDR3 is made up of 13 amino acids. J was trimmed by 4 bases and V by 5 bases; bases with no gene match: 3. CDR3 DNA: TGCGCCAGCAGGAACGGGGGGGCAGATACGCAGTATTTT. It translates to CASRNGGADTQYF.

By frequency in the sample, this clonotype is medium-sized. The chain recombines TRBV29-1 with TRBJ2-1; D is tentatively TRBD1 or TRBD2 (5 bases each). The CDR3 spans 13 residues. The V end lost 4 bases, the J end lost 0 bases, and 7 bases lay between the germline ends. CDR1 is SQVTM and CDR2 is ANQGSEA in the germline V gene. The CDR3 nucleotides are TGCAGCGTTGCAGGGAGCTCCTACAATGAGCAGTTCTTC. Translated, it gives CSVAGSSYNEQFF.

By share, this clonotype counts as medium-sized. The chain is built from TRBV5-8 and TRBJ2-3, with 8 bases identical to TRBD2. The CDR3 is 17 residues long. V trimming: 3 bases; J trimming: 1 base; junction bases outside the gene matches: 10. The germline gives CDR1 SGHTS, CDR2 YDEGEE. The CDR3 DNA sequence: TGTGCCAGCAGCTCCTCGGGAGGGCCCGAACGCACAGATACGCAGTATTTT. Translated: CASSSSGGPERTDTQYF.

This clonotype is medium-sized (0.01 to 0.1%) in the sample. The chain uses TRBV4-3 and TRBJ1-1; D uncertain. Trimming left V 4 bases short and J 0 bases short, with 12 bases between. This CDR3 contains 15 residues. Germline V CDR1 and CDR2: LGHNA, YSLEER. Here the CDR3 reads CASSRFSAMNTEAFF. Written as DNA, the CDR3 is TGCGCCAGCAGCCGATTCTCCGCAATGAACACTGAAGCTTTCTTT.

The V call is TRBV18, the J call TRBJ2-7; 7 bases are shared with TRBD2. Trimming at V came to 0 bases and at J to 6 bases, leaving 5 bases not matched to a gene. The CDR3 has 14 amino acids. Germline CDR1 KGHSH, CDR2 LQKENI. Written as DNA, the CDR3 is TGTGCCAGCTCACCACCTGCGGGAGCGGGCGAGCAGTACTTC. Its translation is CASSPPAGAGEQYF.

Judged by abundance, this clonotype is medium-sized (0.01 to 0.1%). The J gene is TRBJ2-5, the V gene TRBV6-2 or TRBV6-3; 13 positions match TRBD2. The CDR3 totals 14 residues. Trimming removed 4 bases from V and 6 bases from J; junction bases left unmatched: 2. Germline loops: CDR1 MNHEY, CDR2 SVGEGT. CDR3 residues: CASSFGTSGKTQYF. CDR3 DNA: TGTGCCAGCAGTTTCGGGACTAGCGGGAAGACCCAGTACTTC.

By proportion, this clonotype is medium-sized. This chain connects TRBV4-1 to TRBJ2-6; D call uncertain. V shed 0 bases and J shed 4 bases, with 13 bases lying between them. The CDR3 is 17 residues long. Germline V lookup: CDR1 MGHRA, CDR2 YSYEKL. Here the CDR3 reads CASSQDDVRTGANVLTF. In DNA form, the CDR3 reads TGCGCCAGCAGCCAAGATGACGTTCGGACGGGGGCCAACGTCCTGACTTTC.

By sample fraction, this clonotype is medium-sized. V and J are TRBV5-6 and TRBJ1-1; D might be TRBD1 (5 bases). The CDR3 is 16 amino acids. V was pared by 0 bases and J by 6 bases, with 18 bases between. Per the germline V gene, CDR1 is SGHDT and CDR2 is YYEEEE. DNA of the CDR3: TGTGCCAGCAGCTTGGAAGGGTACGGGACGCCGGCTGAAGCTTTCTTT. As protein: CASSLEGYGTPAEAFF.

This clonotype is labeled medium-sized. This rearrangement joins TRBV7-9 to TRBJ1-2, with 7 positions matching TRBD1. The CDR3 is 14 residues long. From germline, CDR1 is SEHNR and CDR2 FQNEAQ (reference sequence). The trim removed 7 bases at V and 7 bases at J, leaving 12 bases unmatched. The CDR3 here is CASIMLQGYRGYTF. The CDR3 DNA reads TGTGCCAGCATCATGTTACAGGGGTACCGTGGCTACACCTTC.

Sample share makes this clonotype medium-sized. This rearrangement joins TRBV11-2 to TRBJ1-2; D is possibly TRBD1 (5 bases). With 0 bases removed from V and 8 bases from J, the gap between germline ends came to 10 bases. The germline gives CDR1 SGHAT, CDR2 FQNNGV. This CDR3 region has 13 residues. DNA of the CDR3: TGTGCCAGCAGCTTAGATGGGGCCCGGGGCTACACCTTC. This sequence encodes CASSLDGARGYTF.

V and J are TRBV6-5 and TRBJ2-3; no definite D call. Germline V CDR1 and CDR2: MNHEY, SVGAGI. The V gene lost 2 bases and the J gene lost 0 bases, with 3 bases spanning the gap. This CDR3 spans 13 amino acids. The CDR3 loop reads CASSYRSTDTQYF. In nucleotides, the CDR3 is TGTGCCAGCAGTTACCGAAGCACAGATACGCAGTATTTT.

By sample share, this clonotype is medium-sized. The chain carries TRBV20-1 and TRBJ2-3; D is unresolved. The germline V and J ends were trimmed by 2 bases and 4 bases, with 7 bases remaining between them. The CDR3 has 12 amino acids. Germline V CDR1 and CDR2: DFQATT, SNEGSKA (reference sequence). CDR3 nucleotides: TGCAGTGCTAGATCCAGATCAGATACGCAGTATTTT. This gives the protein CSARSRSDTQYF.

This clonotype was found many times. V is TRBV13 and J is TRBJ2-1, with D unclear. Between the trimmed V and J ends, which lost 1 base and 4 bases, there was a span of 8 bases. CDR1 and CDR2 (germline): PRHDT, FYEKMQ (reference sequence). The CDR3 has 14 amino acids. CDR3 DNA sequence: TGTGCCAGCAGCTTAGTTGACTTATACAATGAGCAGTTCTTC. As protein: CASSLVDLYNEQFF.